The TCR beta chain under discussion was sequenced for a study of tumor and adjacent non-tumor tissue in lung cancer. Turning to the study itself: The cohort had about twelve adenocarcinoma, 2 squamous cell and 1 small cell patients. Each sample yielded 4 million to 5 million productive TCRbeta reads on average. Patients were aged about 30 to 85, ten or so men and about 5 women, stage I to III.

In the case of this clonotype: Antigen unknown. Relative to the germline gene, one junction end is altered; a read error may explain this.

Per germline, CDR1 SQVTM and CDR2 ANQGSEA. The CDR3 is 16 amino acids. The study, taken as a whole, reports: Compared with tumor, normal lung showed significantly lower TCR diversity.

No cell sorting was done before RNA was extracted from the tissue. The library came from three nested PCR rounds adapted from ARM-PCR protocols. TCRdb recomputed calls from the multiplex PCR reads with MiXCR, one row per CDR3 protein. The repertoire holds 200,000 to 250,000 distinct CDR3 sequences, with approximately 74% as singletons. This chain connects TRBV29-1 to TRBJ1-5, with a possible D match to TRBD1 (6 bases). Input material: lung tumor tissue. This TCR was recovered from a man aged 60 to 69 with non-small cell lung cancer. The CDR3 region has the DNA TGCAGCGCCACGGAGGGGGGAGGACTGCGCAATCAGCCCCATCATTTT. Encoded protein: CSATEGGGLRNQPHHF.